This T cell receptor beta chain originates from a study of PD-1 blockade in classical Hodgkin lymphoma. Study in general: Every 2 weeks, patients got 3 mg/kg intravenous nivolumab.

The repertoire was sequenced with immunoSEQ multiplex PCR; TCRdb's copy has only in-frame clones and lacks some. Among approximately 30,000 clones listed, approximately 72% were seen once. This clone turned up a few times. What it recognizes is unknown. Time point given: cycle 4 day 1 (C4D1), after 6 weeks of nivolumab. Each of the patients experienced relapse following autologous stem cell transplantation, and their brentuximab vedotin exposure differed. Overall study findings and caveats: By cycle point C4D1, TCR diversity had risen significantly in CD4+ cells (but not CD8+ cells). Baseline diversity in complete responders resembled that of newly diagnosed patients. Relapsed/refractory patients reportedly had the lowest baseline TCR diversity, below newly diagnosed patients, who were below healthy donors.

The specimen was peripheral blood mononuclear cells (PBMCs), collected before the fourth cycle of nivolumab. The clonotype originates from a human donor with classical Hodgkin lymphoma.

The CDR3 loop reads CASSPWDGNTEAFF. CDR3 bases: TGTGCCAGCAGCCCCTGGGACGGCAACACTGAAGCTTTCTTT. The V call is TRBV7-8, the J call TRBJ1-1; D may be TRBD1 (5 bases). Germline values: CDR1 SGHVS, CDR2 FQNEAQ. Trimming shortened V by 5 bases and J by 2 bases, and 12 bases separated the two germline ends. The CDR3 spans 14 residues.